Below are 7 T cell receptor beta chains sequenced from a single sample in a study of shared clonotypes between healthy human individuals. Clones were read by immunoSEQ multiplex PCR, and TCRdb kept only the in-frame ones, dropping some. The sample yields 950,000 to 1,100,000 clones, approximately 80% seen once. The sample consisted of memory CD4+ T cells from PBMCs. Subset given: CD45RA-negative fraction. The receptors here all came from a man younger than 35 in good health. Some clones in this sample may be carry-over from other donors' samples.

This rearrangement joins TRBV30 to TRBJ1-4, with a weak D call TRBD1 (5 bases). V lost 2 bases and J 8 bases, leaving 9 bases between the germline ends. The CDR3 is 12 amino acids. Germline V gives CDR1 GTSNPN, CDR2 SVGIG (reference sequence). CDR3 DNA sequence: TGTGCCTGGAGTCAGGAGGGGGAAAAACTGTTTTTT. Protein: CAWSQEGEKLFF. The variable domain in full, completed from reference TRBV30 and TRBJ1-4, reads SQTIHQWPATLVQPVGSPLSLECTVEGTSNPNLYWYRQAAGRGLQLLFYSVGIGQISSEVPQNLSASRPQDRQFILSSKKLLLSDSGFYLCAWSQEGEKLFFGSGTQLSVL.

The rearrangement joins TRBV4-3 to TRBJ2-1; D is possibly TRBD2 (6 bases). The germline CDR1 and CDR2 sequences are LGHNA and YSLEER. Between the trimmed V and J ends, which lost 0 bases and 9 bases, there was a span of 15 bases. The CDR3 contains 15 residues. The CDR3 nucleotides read TGCGCCAGCAGCCAAGAATTCGGGGGAACGGGTGAGCAGTTCTTC. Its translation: CASSQEFGGTGEQFF.

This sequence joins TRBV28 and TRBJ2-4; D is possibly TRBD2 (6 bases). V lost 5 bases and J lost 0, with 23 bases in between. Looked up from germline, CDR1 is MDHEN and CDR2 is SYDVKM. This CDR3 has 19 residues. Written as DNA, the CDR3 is TGTGCCAGCAGTCCGAGTCGGGGGTTTATAGCCTTAGCCAAAAACATTCAGTACTTC. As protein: CASSPSRGFIALAKNIQYF.

The CDR3 DNA reads as TGTGCCAGCAGCTTCGCAGGAGCGGGAGGGCCACGTGAGCAGTTCTTC. This encodes CASSFAGAGGPREQFF. The genes are TRBV5-4 and TRBJ2-1; 10 bases map to TRBD2. The J segment lost 9 bases and the V segment lost 2 bases, leaving 11 bases of the junction unmatched. The germline CDR1 and CDR2 sequences are SGHNT and YYREEE (reference sequence). This CDR3 is built from 16 residues.

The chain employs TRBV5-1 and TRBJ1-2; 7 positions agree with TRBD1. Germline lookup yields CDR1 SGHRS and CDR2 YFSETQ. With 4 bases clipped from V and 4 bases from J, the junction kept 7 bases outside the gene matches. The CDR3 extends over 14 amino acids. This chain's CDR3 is CASSIGTVLYGYTF. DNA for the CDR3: TGCGCCAGCAGCATCGGGACAGTCCTCTATGGCTACACCTTC. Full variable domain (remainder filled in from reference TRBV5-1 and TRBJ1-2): KAGVTQTPRYLIKTRGQQVTLSCSPISGHRSVSWYQQTPGQGLQFLFEYFSETQRNKGNFPGRFSGRQFSNSRSEMNVSTLELGDSALYLCASSIGTVLYGYTFGSGTRLTVV.

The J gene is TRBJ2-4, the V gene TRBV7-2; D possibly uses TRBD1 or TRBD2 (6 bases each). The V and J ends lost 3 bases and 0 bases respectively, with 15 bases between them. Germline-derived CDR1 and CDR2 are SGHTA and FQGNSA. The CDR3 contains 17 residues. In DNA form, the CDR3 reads TGTGCCAGCAGCTTCCAGGGGACTTACCTAGCCAAAAACATTCAGTACTTC. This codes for CASSFQGTYLAKNIQYF.

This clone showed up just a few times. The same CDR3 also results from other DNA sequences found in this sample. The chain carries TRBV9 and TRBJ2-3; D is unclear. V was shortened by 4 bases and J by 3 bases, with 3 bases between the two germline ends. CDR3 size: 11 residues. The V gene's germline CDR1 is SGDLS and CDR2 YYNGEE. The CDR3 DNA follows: TGTGCCAGCAGCTTTACAGATACGCAGTATTTT. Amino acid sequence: CASSFTDTQYF.